The T cell receptor (beta chain) under discussion was sequenced for a study of vaccination and CD4 T cells after COVID-19. Overall study: Six males and four females, two of them Hispanic, were enrolled as convalescents.

CDR3 length: 15 residues. V shed 5 bases and J 4 bases; nucleotides not matched to a gene: 5. The germline gives CDR1 LNHDA, CDR2 SQIVND (reference sequence). MiXCR, run by TCRdb on the PCR reads, gives a single entry per CDR3 protein. The sample contains roughly 25,000 distinct CDR3 sequences, 45% to 60% of which appear only once. This rearrangement joins TRBV19 to TRBJ2-1; 10 nucleotides line up with TRBD2. The starting material was CD4+ T cells from blood, obtained before SARS-CoV-2 vaccination. This TCR came from a human donor who had recovered from COVID-19. The DNA of the CDR3 is TGTGCCAGTAGTTGGACTAGCGGTATTTACAATGAGCAGTTCTTC. This sequence encodes CASSWTSGIYNEQFF.